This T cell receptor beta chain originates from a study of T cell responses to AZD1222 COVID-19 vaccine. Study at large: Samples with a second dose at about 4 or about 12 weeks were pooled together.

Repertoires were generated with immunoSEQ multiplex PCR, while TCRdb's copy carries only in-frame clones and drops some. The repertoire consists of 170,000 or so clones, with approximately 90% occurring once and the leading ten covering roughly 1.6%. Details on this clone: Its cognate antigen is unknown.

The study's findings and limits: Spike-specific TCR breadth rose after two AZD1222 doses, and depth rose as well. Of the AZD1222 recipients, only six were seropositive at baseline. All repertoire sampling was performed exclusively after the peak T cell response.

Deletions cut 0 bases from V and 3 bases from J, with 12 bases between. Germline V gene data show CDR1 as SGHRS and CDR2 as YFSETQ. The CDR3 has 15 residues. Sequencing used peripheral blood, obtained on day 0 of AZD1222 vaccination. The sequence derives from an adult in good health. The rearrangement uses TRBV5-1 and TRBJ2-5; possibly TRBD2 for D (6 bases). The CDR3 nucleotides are TGCGCCAGCAGCTTGGGGGTCGCGGGGAAAGAGACCCAGTACTTC. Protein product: CASSLGVAGKETQYF.